The T cell receptor (beta chain) described here comes from a study of blood T cell repertoires in COVID-19. Study details: COVID-19 samples from acute and convalescent phases originated in the United States, Italy and Spain. Sample material is recorded as cDNA or gDNA derived from T cells, B-cell-depleted T cells, or PBMCs.

Participants were aged roughly 18 to 89 years from approximately 23 US areas. From germline, CDR1 is MNHNS and CDR2 SASEGT. J gave up 4 bases and V 2 bases, and 14 bases lay outside the gene matches. This CDR3 comprises 18 residues. In the source study's methods: Amplification of reference gene primers was used by the study to estimate nucleated cell counts. The method was immunoSEQ multiplex PCR; TCRdb's version includes in-frame clones alone and lacks a portion of them. That table is the source of V, J and clone size, and D and trimming were worked out from the DNA. Of hundreds of thousands of clones in the sample, around 89% were seen once.

The clonotype comes from a woman aged 25 to 39 who had recovered from COVID-19. Sequences were obtained from PBMCs or T cells enriched from blood (not recorded which). The chain carries TRBV6-1 and TRBJ1-2; 9 positions match TRBD1. The CDR3 protein is CASSETWGGQGRVYGYTF. CDR3 DNA: TGTGCCAGCAGTGAAACGTGGGGTGGACAGGGGCGAGTCTATGGCTACACCTTC.